A selection of T cell receptor beta chains follows, all from one sample in a study of OX40 agonist ivuxolimab in advanced cancers. Assay: immunoSEQ multiplex PCR; the TCRdb copy retains only in-frame clones and omits some. Seen here are 30,000 to 35,000 clones, roughly 80% observed once, and the top ten hold 20% to 30%. Sequenced material: CD4+ or CD8+ T cells sorted from blood, taken in a trial of the OX40 agonist ivuxolimab. The receptors shown here come from an adult with an advanced solid tumor such as melanoma, head and neck, liver or kidney cancer. Both conserved end residues are part of each CDR3. Fields, in order: D gene, J gene, V gene, clone size, CDR3 DNA, CDR3 protein. The D gene is left open where the match is weak. For some rows the clone size is stated as once, few or many, or as a class when expanded; others skip it.

>.|TRBJ2-7|TRBV19|once
TGTGCCAGTACCTCTGCGGGCTACGAGCAGTACTTC
CASTSAGYEQYF
>TRBD1|TRBJ2-1|TRBV5-1|.
TGCGCCAGCAGCTTGGGGGACAGGGACTACAATGAGCAGTTCTTC
CASSLGDRDYNEQFF
>.|TRBJ2-5|TRBV7-6|.
TGTGCCAGCAGCTTATGGGATTCGGAGACCCAGTACTTC
CASSLWDSETQYF
>.|TRBJ2-6|TRBV9|.
TGTGCCAGCAGCCCGCTGACGACTGGGGCCAACGTCCTGACTTTC
CASSPLTTGANVLTF
>.|TRBJ2-3|TRBV9|once
TGTGCCAGCACCGAAGGGTTCGCTAGCACAGATACGCAGTATTTT
CASTEGFASTDTQYF
>TRBD1|TRBJ1-2|TRBV5-4|.
TGTGCCAGCAGCTGGGACAGTGCGGTCAGGGTCTATGGCTACACCTTC
CASSWDSAVRVYGYTF
>TRBD1|TRBJ2-5|TRBV27|.
TGTGCCAGCAGTCCCGGACAGGTCCAAGAGACCCAGTACTTC
CASSPGQVQETQYF
>TRBD2|TRBJ2-1|TRBV5-1|.
TGCGCCAGCAGCCCCGGGACTAGCGGGATTTTTTATGAGCAGTTCTTC
CASSPGTSGIFYEQFF
>.|TRBJ2-3|TRBV4-1|.
TGCGCCAGCAGCCAAGAAAGGAGCACAGATACGCAGTATTTT
CASSQERSTDTQYF
>TRBD1|TRBJ2-7|TRBV7-3|.
TGTGCCAGCAGCCCCCTCAGGGACAGCCTCGAGCAGTACTTC
CASSPLRDSLEQYF
>TRBD2|TRBJ2-7|TRBV27|.
TGTGCCAGCAGTTTATCTACTAGCGGGAGGGGGGAGCAGTACTTC
CASSLSTSGRGEQYF
>TRBD2|TRBJ2-5|TRBV4-1|many
TGCGCCAGCAGCCAATACGCGGGGGGCGGTGAGACCCAGTACTTC
CASSQYAGGGETQYF
>.|TRBJ2-1|TRBV27|once
TGTGCCAGCAGTTTGGACCGCCGGTCGAGCTACAATGAGCAGTTCTTC
CASSLDRRSSYNEQFF
>.|TRBJ1-1|TRBV5-1|.
TGCGCCAGCAGCTTAGGGGACACTGAAGCTTTCTTT
CASSLGDTEAFF
>.|TRBJ1-4|TRBV13|.
TGTGCCAGCAGCTTCCAGGGGTCGGCTAATGAAAAACTGTTTTTT
CASSFQGSANEKLFF
>.|TRBJ2-7|TRBV27|.
TGTGCCAGCAGTACCGGACTCCAAAGGGGTTCAAACGAGCAGTACTTC
CASSTGLQRGSNEQYF
>.|TRBJ2-1|TRBV6-5|.
TGTGCCAGCAGTTACCCCCCGAATGAGCAGTTCTTC
CASSYPPNEQFF
>.|TRBJ1-5|TRBV27|.
TGTGCCAGCAGACCGGGAGGGTTGGGCAGCAATCAGCCCCAGCATTTT
CASRPGGLGSNQPQHF
>.|TRBJ1-2|TRBV6-5|.
TGTACCAGCAGTTACGAGTCGGGGGCAGGGTATGGCTACACCTTC
CTSSYESGAGYGYTF
>TRBD1|TRBJ2-2|TRBV5-5|.
TGTGCCAGCAGCGTCTCCGGGACAGGGGACACCGGGGAGCTGTTTTTT
CASSVSGTGDTGELFF
>.|TRBJ2-1|TRBV7-3|few
TGTGCCAGCAGCTTGGGGATGAGCTCCTACAATGAGCAGTTCTTC
CASSLGMSSYNEQFF
>.|TRBJ2-1|TRBV10-2|.
TGCGCCAGTGCTCTCTACAATGAGCAGTTCTTC
CASALYNEQFF
>.|TRBJ2-3|TRBV4-3|few
TGCGCCAGCAGCTCGTTGCTGGGCCCCACAGATACGCAGTATTTT
CASSSLLGPTDTQYF
>.|TRBJ1-4|TRBV27|.
TGTGCCAGCACAGGGACGGGAGAAAAACTGTTTTTT
CASTGTGEKLFF
>.|TRBJ1-2|TRBV28|.
TGTGCCAGCAGTTTGAGTTGGGAGGGTAACTATGGCTACACCTTC
CASSLSWEGNYGYTF
>.|TRBJ2-2|TRBV29-1|.
TGCAGCGTTGAGAGAGAGCGGCCCGGGGAGCTGTTTTTT
CSVERERPGELFF
>.|TRBJ1-2|TRBV7-9|.
TGTGCCAGCAGCGCGCCCCGGGACAAGATTTTCTTTGGCTACACCTTC
CASSAPRDKIFFGYTF
>TRBD1|TRBJ2-3|TRBV2|.
TGTGCCATCCCCGGGGACAGGTTAACAGATACGCAGTATTTT
CAIPGDRLTDTQYF
>TRBD2|TRBJ2-1|TRBV19|.
TGTGCCAGCTCATTACTAGCGGGAGACTACAATGAGCAGTTCTTC
CASSLLAGDYNEQFF
>TRBD2|TRBJ2-7|TRBV6-5|.
TGTGCCAGCAGTTACAATAGCGGGAGTGAGGAGCAGTACTTC
CASSYNSGSEEQYF
>TRBD2|TRBJ2-5|TRBV4-2|.
TGTGCCAGCAGCCAAGTCGAAGTCGCCACTAGCGGGGGAGAGACCCAGTACTTC
CASSQVEVATSGGETQYF
>TRBD1|TRBJ1-6|TRBV7-2|.
TGTGCCAGCAGCTTAAAGGGACAGAGGAGCTCCTATAATTCACCCCTCCACTTT
CASSLKGQRSSYNSPLHF